The sequence of this T cell receptor beta chain was determined in a study of T cell responses to AZD1222 COVID-19 vaccine. Notes on this clone: Its antigen is undetermined.

The CDR3 runs to 14 residues. Trimming shortened V by 0 bases and J by 11 bases, and 14 bases separated the two germline ends. The germline V gene encodes CDR1 LGHDT and CDR2 YNNKEL (reference sequence). Study outcomes and limitations: Baseline serology detected seropositivity in only a handful of AZD1222 recipients. Spike-specific TCR breadth and depth were elevated following two AZD1222 doses. The donors showed a predominance of white British ancestry and of females, with possible underestimation of clonal diversity.

Measured with immunoSEQ multiplex PCR; TCRdb has only the in-frame clones, and not every one. The table records 100,000 to 120,000 clones, 94% of them present only once. The chain uses TRBV3-1 (or the pseudogene TRBV3-2) and TRBJ2-1, with a tentative D call TRBD2 (6 bases). This sequence was found in an adult who received the AZD1222 COVID-19 vaccine. This specimen consisted of peripheral blood, obtained 28 days after the second AZD1222 dose. CDR3 nucleotide sequence: TGTGCCAGCAGCCAAGATTTTCGGGGGAGCAAGCAGTTCTTC. It specifies CASSQDFRGSKQFF.